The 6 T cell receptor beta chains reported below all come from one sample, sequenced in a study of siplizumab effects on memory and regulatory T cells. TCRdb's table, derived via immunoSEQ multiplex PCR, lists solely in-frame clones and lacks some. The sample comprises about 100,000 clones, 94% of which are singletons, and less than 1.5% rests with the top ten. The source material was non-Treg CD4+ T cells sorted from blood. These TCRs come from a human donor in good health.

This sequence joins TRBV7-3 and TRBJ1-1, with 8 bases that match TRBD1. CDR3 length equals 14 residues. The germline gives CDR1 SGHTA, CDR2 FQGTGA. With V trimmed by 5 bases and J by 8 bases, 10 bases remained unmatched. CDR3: CASSPSQTGEEAFF. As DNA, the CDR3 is TGTGCCAGCAGCCCCTCTCAGACAGGGGAGGAAGCTTTCTTT.

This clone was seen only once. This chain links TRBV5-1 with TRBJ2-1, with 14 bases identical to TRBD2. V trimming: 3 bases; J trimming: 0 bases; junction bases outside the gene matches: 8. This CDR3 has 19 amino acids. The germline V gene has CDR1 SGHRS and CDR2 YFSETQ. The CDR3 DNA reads TGCGCCAGCAGCTCCCGGGGACTAGCGGGAGCCAGCTCCTACAATGAGCAGTTCTTC. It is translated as CASSSRGLAGASSYNEQFF.

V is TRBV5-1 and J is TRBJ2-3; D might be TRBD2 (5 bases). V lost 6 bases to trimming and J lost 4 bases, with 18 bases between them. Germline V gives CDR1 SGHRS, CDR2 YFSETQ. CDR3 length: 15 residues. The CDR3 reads CASTQEVSFPDTQYF. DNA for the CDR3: TGCGCCAGCACTCAGGAGGTATCCTTCCCAGATACGCAGTATTTT.

This CDR3 is CASSTRNRGKGDEQYF. In DNA, the CDR3 is TGTGCCAGTAGTACGCGAAACAGGGGTAAGGGAGACGAGCAGTACTTC. The chain combines TRBV19 with TRBJ2-7, with TRBD1 matching over 7 bases. V gave up 4 bases and J gave up 5 bases; unmatched junction bases: 14. CDR3 length: 16 amino acids. CDR1 LNHDA and CDR2 SQIVND come from the germline V gene (reference sequence).

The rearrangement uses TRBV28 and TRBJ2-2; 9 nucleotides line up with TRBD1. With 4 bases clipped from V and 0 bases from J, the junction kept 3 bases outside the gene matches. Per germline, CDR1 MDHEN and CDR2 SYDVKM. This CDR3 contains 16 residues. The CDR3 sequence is CASSSTGGANTGELFF. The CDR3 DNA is TGTGCCAGCAGTTCCACAGGGGGCGCGAACACCGGGGAGCTGTTTTTT. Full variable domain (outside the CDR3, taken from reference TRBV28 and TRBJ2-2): DVKVTQSSRYLVKRTGEKVFLECVQDMDHENMFWYRQDPGLGLRLIYFSYDVKMKEKGDIPEGYSVSREKKERFSLILESASTNQTSMYLCASSSTGGANTGELFFGEGSRLTVL.

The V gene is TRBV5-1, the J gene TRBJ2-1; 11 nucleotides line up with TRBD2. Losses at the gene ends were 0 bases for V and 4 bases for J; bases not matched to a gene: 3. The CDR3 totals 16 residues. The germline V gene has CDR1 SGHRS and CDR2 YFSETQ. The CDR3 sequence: CASSLVAGGPYNEQFF. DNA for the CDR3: TGCGCCAGCAGCTTGGTAGCGGGAGGGCCTTACAATGAGCAGTTCTTC.